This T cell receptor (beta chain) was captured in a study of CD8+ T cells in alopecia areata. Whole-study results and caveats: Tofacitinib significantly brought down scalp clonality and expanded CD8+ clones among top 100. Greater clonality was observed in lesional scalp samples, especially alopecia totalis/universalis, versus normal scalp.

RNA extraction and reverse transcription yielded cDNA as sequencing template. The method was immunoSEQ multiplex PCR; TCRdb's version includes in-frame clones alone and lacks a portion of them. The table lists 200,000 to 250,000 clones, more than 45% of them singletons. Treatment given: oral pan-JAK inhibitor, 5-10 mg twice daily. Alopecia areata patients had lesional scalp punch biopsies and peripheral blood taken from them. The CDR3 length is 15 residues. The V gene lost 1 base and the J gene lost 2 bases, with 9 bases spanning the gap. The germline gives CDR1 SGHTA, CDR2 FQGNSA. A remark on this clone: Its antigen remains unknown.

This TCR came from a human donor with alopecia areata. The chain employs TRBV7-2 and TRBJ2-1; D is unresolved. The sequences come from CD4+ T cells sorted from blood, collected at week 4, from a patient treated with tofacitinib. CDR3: CASSLELGTYNEQFF. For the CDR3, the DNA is TGTGCCAGCAGCTTAGAGCTGGGGACCTACAATGAGCAGTTCTTC.